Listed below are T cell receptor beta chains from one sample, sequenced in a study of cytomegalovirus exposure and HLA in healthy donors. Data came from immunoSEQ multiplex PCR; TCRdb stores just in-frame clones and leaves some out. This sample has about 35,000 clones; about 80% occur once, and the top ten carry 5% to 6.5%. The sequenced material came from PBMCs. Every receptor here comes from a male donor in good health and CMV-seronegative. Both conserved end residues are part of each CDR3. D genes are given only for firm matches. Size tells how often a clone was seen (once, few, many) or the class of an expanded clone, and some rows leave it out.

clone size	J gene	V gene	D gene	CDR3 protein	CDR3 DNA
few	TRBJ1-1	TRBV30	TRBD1	CAWTQGAGSTEAFF	TGTGCCTGGACCCAGGGGGCGGGGTCCACTGAAGCTTTCTTT
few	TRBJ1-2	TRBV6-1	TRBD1	CASSEAGTGGYGYTF	TGTGCCAGCAGTGAAGCCGGGACAGGGGGCTATGGCTACACCTTC
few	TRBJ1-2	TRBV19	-	CASSFQRGDYGYTF	TGTGCCAGTAGTTTCCAGCGAGGTGACTATGGCTACACCTTC
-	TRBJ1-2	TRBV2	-	CASRADELETGYTF	TGTGCCAGCAGGGCGGATGAGTTGGAAACTGGCTACACCTTC
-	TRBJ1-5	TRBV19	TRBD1	CASTQDREVNQPQHF	TGTGCCAGTACCCAGGACAGGGAAGTAAATCAGCCCCAGCATTTT
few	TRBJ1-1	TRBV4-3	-	CASSQDTRGTEAFF	TGCGCCAGCAGCCAAGATACCCGGGGCACTGAAGCTTTCTTT
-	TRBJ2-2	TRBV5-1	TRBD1	CASSLGQGRYTGELFF	TGCGCCAGCAGCTTAGGACAGGGGAGGTACACCGGGGAGCTGTTTTTT
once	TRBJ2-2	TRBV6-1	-	CASRQGDAGELFF	TGTGCCAGCAGACAGGGCGATGCCGGGGAGCTGTTTTTT
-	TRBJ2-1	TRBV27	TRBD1	CASSLPTGTGSSYNEQFF	TGTGCCAGCAGTTTACCCACCGGGACAGGGAGCTCCTACAATGAGCAGTTCTTC
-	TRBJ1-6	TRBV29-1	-	CSVKHRGDNSPLHF	TGCAGCGTTAAACACCGGGGGGATAATTCACCCCTCCACTTT
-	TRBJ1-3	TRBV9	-	CASSVVPGSGNTIYF	TGTGCCAGCAGCGTAGTACCGGGCTCTGGAAACACCATATATTTT
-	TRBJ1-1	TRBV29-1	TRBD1	CSGGQGDTEAFF	TGCAGCGGGGGACAGGGGGACACTGAAGCTTTCTTT
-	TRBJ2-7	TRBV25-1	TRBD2	CASSESGTHEQYF	TGTGCCAGCAGTGAAAGCGGGACCCACGAGCAGTACTTC
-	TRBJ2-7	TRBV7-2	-	CASSLAGSTYEQYF	TGTGCCAGCAGCTTAGCGGGCAGTACCTACGAGCAGTACTTC
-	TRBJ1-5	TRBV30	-	CAWSFQGQGNQPQHF	TGTGCCTGGAGCTTTCAGGGGCAGGGCAATCAGCCCCAGCATTTT
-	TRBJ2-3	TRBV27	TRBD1	CASSQTGGGDTQYF	TGTGCCAGCAGTCAGACAGGGGGCGGGGATACGCAGTATTTT
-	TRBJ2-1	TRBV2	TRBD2	CASRRLAGESEQFF	TGTGCCAGCAGGCGACTAGCGGGAGAAAGTGAGCAGTTCTTC
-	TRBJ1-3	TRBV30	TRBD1	CAWGNPGGGHSGNTIYF	TGTGCCTGGGGGAACCCAGGGGGCGGCCACTCTGGAAACACCATATATTTT
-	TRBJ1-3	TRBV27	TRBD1	CASSKGQGPVCLSGNTIYF	TGTGCCAGCAGTAAGGGACAGGGGCCGGTATGCCTCTCTGGAAACACCATATATTTT
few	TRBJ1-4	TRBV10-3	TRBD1	CAISEGKQGGEKLFF	TGTGCCATCAGTGAGGGTAAACAGGGGGGCGAAAAACTGTTTTTT
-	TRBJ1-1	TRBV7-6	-	CASSLAQGTEAFF	TGTGCCAGCAGCTTAGCTCAGGGCACTGAAGCTTTCTTT
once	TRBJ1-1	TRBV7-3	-	CASSLSVLPRYTEAFF	TGTGCCAGCAGCTTAAGTGTTCTTCCACGGTACACTGAAGCTTTCTTT
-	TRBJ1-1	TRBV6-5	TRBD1	CASSYSRTGDTEAFF	TGTGCCAGCAGTTACTCTAGGACAGGGGACACTGAAGCTTTCTTT
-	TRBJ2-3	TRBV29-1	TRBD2	CSVKPGLATDTQYF	TGCAGCGTTAAACCGGGACTAGCTACAGATACGCAGTATTTT
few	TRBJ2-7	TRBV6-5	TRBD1	CASHLQGAGEQYF	TGTGCCAGCCACCTCCAGGGGGCAGGCGAGCAGTACTTC
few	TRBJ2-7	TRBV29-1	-	CSIGRDTYEQYF	TGCAGCATTGGACGGGACACCTACGAGCAGTACTTC
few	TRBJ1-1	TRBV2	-	CASRAEVTEAFF	TGTGCCAGCAGGGCGGAAGTCACTGAAGCTTTCTTT
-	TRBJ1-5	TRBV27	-	CASSLRGNQPQHF	TGTGCCAGCAGTTTAAGAGGGAATCAGCCCCAGCATTTT
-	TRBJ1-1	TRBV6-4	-	CASSGISLNTEAFF	TGTGCCAGCAGTGGTATTTCTCTGAACACTGAAGCTTTCTTT
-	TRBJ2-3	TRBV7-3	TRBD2	CASSLYARGSTDTQYF	TGTGCCAGCAGCTTGTACGCTCGCGGGAGTACAGATACGCAGTATTTT
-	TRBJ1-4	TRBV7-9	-	CASSKMTASTNEKLFF	TGTGCCAGCAGCAAAATGACAGCGTCAACTAATGAAAAACTGTTTTTT
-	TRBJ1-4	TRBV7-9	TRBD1	CASTPRGQGREKLFF	TGTGCCAGTACCCCACGAGGACAGGGGCGAGAAAAACTGTTTTTT
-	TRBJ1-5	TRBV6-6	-	CASTLSEGNQSQHF	TGTGCCAGCACCCTTAGCGAGGGCAATCAGTCCCAGCATTTT
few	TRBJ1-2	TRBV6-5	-	CASSYLAGDGYTF	TGTGCCAGCAGTTACTTAGCCGGGGATGGCTACACCTTC
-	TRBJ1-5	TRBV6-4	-	CASSEEGSNQPQHF	TGTGCCAGCAGTGAAGAGGGAAGCAATCAGCCCCAGCATTTT